A single sample is the source of the 12 T cell receptor beta chains below, sequenced in a study of response to subunit inactivated influenza vaccine. MiXCR was run by TCRdb on the RT-PCR reads, yielding one entry per CDR3 protein. The sample carries about 780,000 distinct CDR3 sequences, less than 20% recorded once. This specimen consisted of PBMCs from blood, obtained roughly 5 days after vaccination. These TCRs come from a man aged 50 to 59 who received an inactivated influenza vaccine.

This clonotype has a handful of counts. This chain joins TRBV7-2 and TRBJ2-2; perhaps TRBD2 as D (5 bases). CDR1 is SGHTA and CDR2 is FQGNSA in the germline V gene. The ends were cut back, 2 bases at V and 7 bases at J, with 11 bases in the middle. The CDR3 runs 14 residues. CDR3 sequence reads: CASSLSPGIGELFF. The CDR3 DNA reads TGTGCCAGCAGCTTAAGTCCCGGGATCGGGGAGCTGTTTTTT.

This chain connects TRBV5-1 to TRBJ2-5; TRBD2 matches 7 bases. CDR3 length: 16 residues. The trim removed 0 bases at V and 5 bases at J, leaving 10 bases unmatched. Germline CDR1 SGHRS, CDR2 YFSETQ. The CDR3 DNA follows: TGCGCCAGCAGCTTGGTAGCGTCTAGCGGCAGGGAGACCCAGTACTTC. Residues: CASSLVASSGRETQYF.

This clonotype has more than one count but fewer than ten. Written as DNA, the CDR3 is TGTGCCAGCAGTTTCCGGGGGACGGCCTCGTACGAGCAGTACTTC. Translation: CASSFRGTASYEQYF. The rearrangement joins TRBV27 to TRBJ2-7, with a weak D call TRBD2 (6 bases). Germline CDR1 reads MNHEY; CDR2 reads SMNVEV (reference sequence). This CDR3 is 15 amino acids long. V was shortened by 3 bases and J by 4 bases, with 16 bases between the two germline ends.

The chain combines TRBV5-6 with TRBJ2-7; TRBD2 aligns across 14 bases. The CDR3 is 16 residues long. With V trimmed by 3 bases and J by 3 bases, 5 bases remained unmatched. Looked up from germline, CDR1 is SGHDT and CDR2 is YYEEEE. CDR3 DNA sequence: TGTGCCAGCAGCTCCGGGACTAGCGGGAGATTCTACGAGCAGTACTTC. It translates to CASSSGTSGRFYEQYF.

The rearrangement uses TRBV15 and TRBJ2-1; no clear D. Germline V lookup: CDR1 LNHNV, CDR2 YYDKDF (reference sequence). The CDR3 runs to 18 residues. V was cut by 4 bases and J by 2 bases, with 21 bases left in between. The CDR3 loop reads CATSNLVDAGGTYNEQFF. The CDR3 nucleotides read TGTGCCACCAGCAATCTGGTTGACGCAGGTGGAACCTACAATGAGCAGTTCTTC.

V usage is TRBV20-1 and J usage is TRBJ2-1, with 16 positions matching TRBD2. Germline assignment: CDR1 DFQATT and CDR2 SNEGSKA (reference sequence). This CDR3 has 17 amino acids. The J segment lost 6 bases and the V segment lost 5 bases, leaving 10 bases of the junction unmatched. The CDR3 protein is CSASGTSGREFINEQFF. In DNA form, the CDR3 reads TGCAGTGCTTCGGGGACTAGCGGGAGGGAATTTATCAATGAGCAGTTCTTC.

Only a few counts were recorded for this clonotype. This chain joins TRBV5-5 and TRBJ2-7; TRBD2 matches at 10 bases. Trimming removed 1 base from V and 0 bases from J; junction bases left unmatched: 4. CDR3 length: 16 amino acids. CDR1 is SGHKS, CDR2 YYEKEE, per germline (reference sequence). CDR3 nucleotide sequence: TGTGCCAGCAGCTTGACTAGCGGGGCGAGCTCCTACGAGCAGTACTTC. Translated: CASSLTSGASSYEQYF.

This clonotype was picked up a small number of times. The chain carries TRBV6-5 and TRBJ1-5; D is unclear. Trimming stripped 0 bases from V and 2 bases from J, with 8 bases between. The CDR3 is made up of 15 amino acids. Per the germline V gene, CDR1 is MNHEY and CDR2 is SVGAGI. CDR3 region: CASSYSSAGNQPQHF. Written as DNA, the CDR3 is TGTGCCAGCAGTTACTCGTCGGCGGGCAATCAGCCCCAGCATTTT.

J is TRBJ1-2 and V is TRBV7-9; D is ambiguous. CDR1 is SEHNR, CDR2 FQNEAQ, per germline (reference sequence). V was trimmed by 7 bases and J by 3 bases, leaving 12 bases between them. The CDR3 consists of 13 residues. CDR3 sequence: CASKQDGYYGYTF. In DNA, the CDR3 is TGTGCCAGCAAGCAAGACGGCTACTATGGCTACACCTTC.

This clonotype was found a few times. The gene calls are TRBV6-5 and TRBJ1-6; D not resolved. Trimming left V 3 bases short and J 4 bases short, with 10 bases between. CDR3 length: 15 amino acids. CDR1 is MNHEY and CDR2 is SVGAGI in the germline V gene. In DNA form, the CDR3 reads TGTGCCAGCAGTTATGACCCGCAGTATAATTCACCCCTCCACTTT. Translating it yields CASSYDPQYNSPLHF.

This clonotype was picked up a small number of times. The chain combines TRBV12-3 or TRBV12-4 with TRBJ2-6; 9 bases map to TRBD1. Losses at the gene ends were 4 bases for V and 8 bases for J; bases not matched to a gene: 3. The CDR3 spans 14 residues. CDR3 sequence (DNA): TGTGCCAGCAGTTCGGGACAGGGTTCCAACGTCCTGACTTTC. It specifies CASSSGQGSNVLTF.

The genes are TRBV6-1 and TRBJ1-6, with D perhaps matching TRBD1 (5 bases). The length of the CDR3 is 14 residues. The germline V and J ends were trimmed by 6 bases and 11 bases, with 17 bases remaining between them. The germline V gene encodes CDR1 MNHNS and CDR2 SASEGT. For the CDR3, the DNA is TGTGCCAGCAGCCCTGTTATGTTAGGGGCACCCCTCCACTTT. Its protein is CASSPVMLGAPLHF.